This T cell receptor beta chain originates from a study of CD8 T cells in ankylosing spondylitis. Notes on the study in general: Characteristic, it appeared, of ankylosing spondylitis blood was a TCR beta motif of several highly homologous variants. Earlier studies detected some motif variants in reactive arthritis synovial fluid and blood.

The CDR3 runs 16 residues. Trimming took off 5 bases at V and 5 bases at J, with 19 bases between the two ends. Per germline, CDR1 SGHAT and CDR2 FQDESV (reference sequence). Via MiXCR, TCRdb re-called the 5' RACE reads, giving one row per CDR3 protein. Of approximately 520,000 distinct CDR3 sequences listed, under 5.5% are singletons. Worth noting for this clonotype: What it binds is not known.

The source is a male donor with ankylosing spondylitis. Sequences were obtained from blood, either unsorted or a sorted T cell fraction (not recorded which). The V gene is TRBV11-1, the J gene TRBJ2-1; the D gene is possibly TRBD2 (5 bases). The CDR3 nucleotides read TGTGCCAGCAGCGGAGGCTACTACCACACAGACAATGAGCAGTTCTTC. Encoded protein: CASSGGYYHTDNEQFF.